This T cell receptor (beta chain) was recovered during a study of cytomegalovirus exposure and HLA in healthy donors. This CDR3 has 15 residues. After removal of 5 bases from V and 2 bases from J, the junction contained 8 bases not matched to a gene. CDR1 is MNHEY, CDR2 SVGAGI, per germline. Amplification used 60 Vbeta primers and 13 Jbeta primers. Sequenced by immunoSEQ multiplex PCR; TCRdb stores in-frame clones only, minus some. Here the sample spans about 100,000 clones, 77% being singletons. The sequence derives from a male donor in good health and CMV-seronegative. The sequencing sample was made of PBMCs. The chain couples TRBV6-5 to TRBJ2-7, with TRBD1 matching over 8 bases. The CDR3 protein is CASSPGTGATYEQYF. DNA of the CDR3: TGTGCCAGCAGTCCGGGGACAGGCGCAACCTACGAGCAGTACTTC.